The TCR beta chain under discussion was sequenced for a study of Graves' ophthalmopathy and Graves' hyperthyroidism. This clonotype appeared many times. TCR beta CDR3 regions were amplified from RNA transcripts. Second-round multiplex PCR came after first-round RT-PCR with HTBI primers. TCRdb re-called the multiplex PCR reads through MiXCR, storing one row per CDR3 protein. Altogether about 660,000 distinct CDR3 sequences are present, about 40% being singletons, with the ten largest covering over 2.5%. Germline loops: CDR1 SGHVS, CDR2 FQNEAQ. The CDR3 consists of 16 residues. Trimming took off 1 base at V and 5 bases at J, with 17 bases between the two ends.

Sequenced sample: peripheral blood. The rearrangement uses TRBV7-8 and TRBJ1-2; D ambiguous. The sequence was collected from an adult man with Graves' ophthalmopathy. The CDR3 region is CASSLESGLLGYGYTF. CDR3 nucleotide sequence: TGTGCCAGCAGCTTAGAATCCGGACTCCTAGGGTATGGCTACACCTTC.